These 13 T cell receptor beta chains were all obtained from the same sample, sequenced in a study of tumor-infiltrating lymphocytes in primary liver carcinoma (dated by TCRdb to 2016 to 2017). Blood RNA was extracted from unsorted whole blood using TRIzol reagent, and germline DNA was obtained with the DNeasy Blood & Tissue kit. This sample was sequenced with an Illumina HiSeq 2500. A constant-region primer and ProtoScript II reverse transcriptase were used to reverse-transcribe TCRbeta-specific cDNA from approximately 450 ng total RNA. TCRbeta libraries were built with three nested multiplex PCR rounds, a slightly modified ARM-PCR procedure. Each of the first two PCR rounds ran for 10 cycles and used multiplex TRBV1-TRBV30 forward primers together with a Cbeta reverse primer. The public sequencing data were trimmed at Q25 with fastp and processed into clonotypes with MiXCR by TCRdb, which kept only in-frame beta chains. Rows merge per CDR3 protein into single entries with the most common DNA and genes. This sample holds about 180,000 distinct CDR3 sequences; about 60% were observed only once. About 70% of the sample rests with the top ten.

Source material: peripheral blood. These receptors were obtained from a man aged 35 to 55 with primary liver carcinoma and hepatitis B virus infection.

This clonotype was seen at least ten times. A read error may produce the germline difference seen at one junction end. The chain joins TRBV11-1 to TRBJ2-1; 8 bases are shared with TRBD2. Germline CDR1 reads SGHAT; CDR2 reads FQDESV (reference sequence). The CDR3 contains 11 residues. The CDR3 DNA reads as TGTGCCAGCAGCTCCTACGGACTAGCCCACTTC. Its protein is CASSSYGLAHF.

The V and J genes are TRBV6-1 and TRBJ2-3, with a weak D call TRBD1 (5 bases). The CDR3 is 12 amino acids. The V end was cut by 11 bases, the J end by 4 bases, with 13 bases between. Germline assignment: CDR1 MNHNS and CDR2 SASEGT. The chain's CDR3 is CAGMLGADTQYF. CDR3 DNA sequence: TGTGCCGGCATGCTAGGGGCAGATACGCAGTATTTT.

The genes are TRBV6-1 and TRBJ1-5; tentatively, D is TRBD1 (5 bases). The CDR3 is 14 amino acids. With 6 bases removed from V and 4 bases from J, the gap between germline ends came to 13 bases. Germline V gene lookup returns CDR1 MNHNS and CDR2 SASEGT. Here the CDR3 DNA reads TGTGCCAGCAGCCGAGGCTGGGGGAATCAGCCCCAGCATTTT. Translation gives CASSRGWGNQPQHF.

Details on this clonotype: Sequence at one end of the junction differs from germline and may be a read error. The chain couples TRBV6-6 to TRBJ2-3; D remains ambiguous. The germline gives CDR1 MNHNY, CDR2 SVGAGI (reference sequence). There are 17 residues in the CDR3. CDR3 sequence reads: CANSYLNGNHRTDTQYF. CDR3 DNA sequence: TGTGCCAACAGTTATTTGAATGGGAACCACCGCACAGATACGCAGTATTTT.

This clonotype was detected once. One end of the junction is discordant with germline, which a read error may explain. J is TRBJ1-5 and V is TRBV11-1, with D unclear. This CDR3 is built from 13 residues. Germline V gene data show CDR1 as SGHAT and CDR2 as FQDESV (reference sequence). The CDR3 protein is CTSSSGPDLPQHF. The CDR3 DNA reads TGTACCAGCAGCTCCGGGCCAGATCTGCCCCAGCATTTT.

This clonotype occurred many times. J is TRBJ2-5 and V is TRBV4-2; D gene unclear. This CDR3 has 13 amino acids. Germline CDR1 reads LGHNA; CDR2 reads YNFKEQ. V shed 4 bases and J shed 4 bases, with 10 bases lying between them. CDR3 in DNA: TGTGCCAGCAGCCTAGGGATGTCAGAGACCCAGTACTTC. Translation gives CASSLGMSETQYF.

The chain employs TRBV12-3 or TRBV12-4 and TRBJ1-1, with 8 bases lining up with TRBD1. This CDR3 has 14 amino acids. V shed 3 bases, J shed 6 bases, and the junction held 6 bases outside the gene matches. CDR3 sequence: CASSLRQGASEAFF. The CDR3, as DNA: TGTGCCAGCAGTTTGCGGCAGGGGGCCTCTGAAGCTTTCTTT.

V gene TRBV28 combines with J gene TRBJ2-3, with TRBD2 identical over 7 bases. Germline CDR1 is MDHEN and CDR2 is SYDVKM. The CDR3 loop spans 18 amino acids. The J segment lost 0 bases and the V segment lost 4 bases, leaving 13 bases of the junction unmatched. CDR3 in amino acids: CASSSTPGRGSSTDTQYF. The CDR3 DNA reads TGTGCCAGCAGTTCCACCCCAGGGAGGGGTTCTAGCACAGATACGCAGTATTTT.

The CDR3 loop reads CAISDRAEEDIQYF. The CDR3 DNA is TGTGCCATCAGTGACAGGGCCGAAGAGGACATTCAGTACTTC. This rearrangement joins TRBV10-3 to TRBJ2-4; maybe TRBD1 (5 bases). From germline, CDR1 is ENHRY and CDR2 SYGVKD. Trimming cost V 3 bases and J 8 bases, with 14 bases left between them. The CDR3 loop spans 14 amino acids.

This clonotype was counted a few times. The chain recombines TRBV7-9 with TRBJ1-3, with D possibly being TRBD1 (5 bases). Trimming cost V 0 bases and J 0 bases, with 12 bases left between them. Germline lookup yields CDR1 SEHNR and CDR2 FQNEAQ (reference sequence). The CDR3 loop spans 17 amino acids. CDR3 DNA: TGTGCCAGCAGCTTAGCACGGGACTTAGGCTCTGGAAACACCATATATTTT. Amino acids: CASSLARDLGSGNTIYF.

The rearrangement uses TRBV4-2 and TRBJ2-1, with 11 bases matching TRBD2. J lost 0 bases, V lost 0 bases, and 4 bases had no gene match. This CDR3 region has 18 residues. Germline CDR1 is LGHNA and CDR2 is YNFKEQ. CDR3 DNA: TGTGCCAGCAGCCAAGAATTAGCGGGAGGGCCCTCCTACAATGAGCAGTTCTTC. This sequence encodes CASSQELAGGPSYNEQFF.

V gene TRBV20-1 combines with J gene TRBJ2-7; D may match TRBD1 or TRBD2 (5 bases each). V shed 6 bases and J shed 5 bases, with 20 bases lying between them. The length of the CDR3 is 14 residues. Germline V gene sequence: CDR1 DFQATT, CDR2 SNEGSKA (reference sequence). In DNA form, the CDR3 reads TGCAGTGCCCGGGGTAGAGGCAGGGACCACGAGCAGTACTTC. It translates to CSARGRGRDHEQYF.

The chain uses TRBV7-8 and TRBJ2-7; no reliable D call. The CDR3 consists of 15 residues. Germline CDR1 reads SGHVS; CDR2 reads FQNEAQ. Trimming removed 3 bases at V and 3 bases at J, with 15 bases between. CDR3 loop: CASSFQSNLDYEQYF. The CDR3 DNA reads TGTGCCAGCAGCTTTCAATCGAATCTAGACTACGAGCAGTACTTC.